This is a list of T cell receptor beta chains from one sample in a study of T cell repertoires in cytomegalovirus infection. One entry per CDR3 protein, called by TCRdb with MiXCR from the reads. Among approximately 770,000 distinct CDR3 sequences listed, around 29% were seen once. No cognate antigen is known for these TCRs. The sequences come from cultured CD8+ T cells from PBMCs, collected from culture after CMV antigen stimulation. Every receptor here comes from a human donor in good health (CMV status not recorded). Some clones in this sample may be carry-over from other donors' samples. Each CDR3 is given with its conserved first and last residue. D genes are given only for firm matches. Clone sizes are given selectively: once, few, many, or a class where the clone is expanded.

CDR3 DNA: TGTGCCAGTAGTCCCGGGGACCACCTCTCCACAGATACGCAGTATTTT
CDR3 protein: CASSPGDHLSTDTQYF
D gene: -
CDR3 length: 16
V gene: TRBV19
J gene: TRBJ2-3
clone size: -

CDR3 DNA: TGTGCCAGCACCCTCGGGGGAAACTATGGCTACACCTTC
CDR3 protein: CASTLGGNYGYTF
D gene: -
CDR3 length: 13
V gene: TRBV5-4
J gene: TRBJ1-2
clone size: few

CDR3 DNA: TGTGCCAGCAGTTTGGGGGGGGCGGCCGGCTACACCTTC
CDR3 protein: CASSLGGAAGYTF
D gene: -
CDR3 length: 13
V gene: TRBV12-3/TRBV12-4
J gene: TRBJ1-2
clone size: few

CDR3 DNA: TGTGCCAGTAGCATACACGTGAACACTGAAGCTTTCTTT
CDR3 protein: CASSIHVNTEAFF
D gene: -
CDR3 length: 13
V gene: TRBV19
J gene: TRBJ1-1
clone size: -

CDR3 DNA: TGTGCCAGCAGTTACTCGACCGGTTCTAGCACAGATACGCAGTATTTT
CDR3 protein: CASSYSTGSSTDTQYF
D gene: -
CDR3 length: 16
V gene: TRBV6-6
J gene: TRBJ2-3
clone size: few

CDR3 DNA: TGTGCCAATTCTCCGGGACAGACAAACTATGGCTACACCTTC
CDR3 protein: CANSPGQTNYGYTF
D gene: TRBD1
CDR3 length: 14
V gene: TRBV2
J gene: TRBJ1-2
clone size: -

CDR3 DNA: TGCAGCGTTGAAACTGGGACAGGTCCTAGCGGGGAGCTGTTTTTT
CDR3 protein: CSVETGTGPSGELFF
D gene: TRBD1
CDR3 length: 15
V gene: TRBV29-1
J gene: TRBJ2-2
clone size: -

CDR3 DNA: TGTGCCACCAGCAGCCTCGGGACTTCAAGCACAGATACGCAGTATTTT
CDR3 protein: CATSSLGTSSTDTQYF
D gene: -
CDR3 length: 16
V gene: TRBV15
J gene: TRBJ2-3
clone size: few

CDR3 DNA: TGTGCCAGCAGCCGAAGGGATTGGGAGGGGCGACTCTCTGGGGCCAACGTCCTGACTTTC
CDR3 protein: CASSRRDWEGRLSGANVLTF
D gene: TRBD2
CDR3 length: 20
V gene: TRBV14
J gene: TRBJ2-6
clone size: -

CDR3 DNA: TGTGCCAGCAGTTTCCGCGTCCGCGGGGGGCTAGAGACCCAGTACTTC
CDR3 protein: CASSFRVRGGLETQYF
D gene: TRBD2
CDR3 length: 16
V gene: TRBV12-3/TRBV12-4
J gene: TRBJ2-5
clone size: few

CDR3 DNA: TGTGCCAGCAGCGCCGGGACAGGGGGAGCTAACTATGGCTACACCTTC
CDR3 protein: CASSAGTGGANYGYTF
D gene: TRBD1
CDR3 length: 16
V gene: TRBV7-8
J gene: TRBJ1-2
clone size: -

CDR3 DNA: TGTGCCAGCAGCTTAGCGAGGGCGGGGGCATGGACCAAAAACATTCAGTACTTC
CDR3 protein: CASSLARAGAWTKNIQYF
D gene: -
CDR3 length: 18
V gene: TRBV7-2
J gene: TRBJ2-4
clone size: many

CDR3 DNA: TGTGCCAGCAGCGACTCCAGAGGGGGCAATCAGCCCCAGCATTTT
CDR3 protein: CASSDSRGGNQPQHF
D gene: -
CDR3 length: 15
V gene: TRBV2
J gene: TRBJ1-5
clone size: -

CDR3 DNA: TGTGCCAGCAGCGAGGGACAGGGGGCAAACATTCAGTACTTC
CDR3 protein: CASSEGQGANIQYF
D gene: TRBD1
CDR3 length: 14
V gene: TRBV7-6
J gene: TRBJ2-4
clone size: many

CDR3 DNA: TGTGCCAGCAGTCGCTGGAGGGACAGCGCGTTCCAAGAGACCCAGTACTTC
CDR3 protein: CASSRWRDSAFQETQYF
D gene: -
CDR3 length: 17
V gene: TRBV6-6
J gene: TRBJ2-5
clone size: -

CDR3 DNA: TGTGCCAGTAGTATCACGCAGGGGGCTTATCTTGTGCAGTACTTC
CDR3 protein: CASSITQGAYLVQYF
D gene: TRBD1
CDR3 length: 15
V gene: TRBV19
J gene: TRBJ2-7
clone size: few

CDR3 DNA: TGTGCCAGCAGTTTTGACCCTTCTGGCTTTAACTCACCCCTCCACTTT
CDR3 protein: CASSFDPSGFNSPLHF
D gene: -
CDR3 length: 16
V gene: TRBV27
J gene: TRBJ1-6
clone size: -

CDR3 DNA: TGTGCCAGCAACCGGGACAGGGGGCGGTCACCCCTCCACTTT
CDR3 protein: CASNRDRGRSPLHF
D gene: TRBD1
CDR3 length: 14
V gene: TRBV6-1
J gene: TRBJ1-6
clone size: few

CDR3 DNA: TGTGCTAGCAGCAAACAGGTTACCCAAGAGACCCAGTACTTC
CDR3 protein: CASSKQVTQETQYF
D gene: -
CDR3 length: 14
V gene: TRBV7-6
J gene: TRBJ2-5
clone size: -

CDR3 DNA: TGTGCCAGCAGCTTTCGGCAAAGCTCCTATAATTCACCCCTCCACTTT
CDR3 protein: CASSFRQSSYNSPLHF
D gene: -
CDR3 length: 16
V gene: TRBV11-2
J gene: TRBJ1-6
clone size: -

CDR3 DNA: TGTGCCAGCAGCTTTGGATCCCCCCCAGAGACCCAGTACTTC
CDR3 protein: CASSFGSPPETQYF
D gene: -
CDR3 length: 14
V gene: TRBV5-6
J gene: TRBJ2-5
clone size: -

CDR3 DNA: TGTGCCAGCAGCTTAGGACTTACCTATGGCTACACCTTC
CDR3 protein: CASSLGLTYGYTF
D gene: -
CDR3 length: 13
V gene: TRBV7-9
J gene: TRBJ1-2
clone size: many

CDR3 DNA: TGCAGCGTTACCGGGACAACAACAGATACGCAGTATTTT
CDR3 protein: CSVTGTTTDTQYF
D gene: -
CDR3 length: 13
V gene: TRBV29-1
J gene: TRBJ2-3
clone size: -

CDR3 DNA: TGCGCCAGCAGAGACCTCGGCCGGACCTACAATGAGCAGTTCTTC
CDR3 protein: CASRDLGRTYNEQFF
D gene: -
CDR3 length: 15
V gene: TRBV5-1
J gene: TRBJ2-1
clone size: -

CDR3 DNA: TGTGCCAGCAACCCGACTAGCGGGAGCTATACGCAGTATTTT
CDR3 protein: CASNPTSGSYTQYF
D gene: TRBD2
CDR3 length: 14
V gene: TRBV6-1
J gene: TRBJ2-3
clone size: -

CDR3 DNA: TGCAGTGCTAGAGATACGGGGCCACAGGGGAGCTATGGCTACACCTTC
CDR3 protein: CSARDTGPQGSYGYTF
D gene: TRBD1
CDR3 length: 16
V gene: TRBV20-1
J gene: TRBJ1-2
clone size: -

CDR3 DNA: TGTGCCAGCAGCCCCCGACTAGCGGTGGCCACCGGGGAGCTGTTTTTT
CDR3 protein: CASSPRLAVATGELFF
D gene: TRBD2
CDR3 length: 16
V gene: TRBV7-2
J gene: TRBJ2-2
clone size: many

CDR3 DNA: TGTGCCAGCAGCTCCCAGGGGGCGAATGAAAAACTGTTTTTT
CDR3 protein: CASSSQGANEKLFF
D gene: TRBD1
CDR3 length: 14
V gene: TRBV7-9
J gene: TRBJ1-4
clone size: -

CDR3 DNA: TGTGCCAGCAGGGCACGGACAGGGGCTTATGTCTACAATGAGCAGTTCTTC
CDR3 protein: CASRARTGAYVYNEQFF
D gene: TRBD1
CDR3 length: 17
V gene: TRBV6-2/TRBV6-3
J gene: TRBJ2-1
clone size: -

CDR3 DNA: TGCGCCAGCAGCCAACAAAGGGGTGCCGGGGAGCTGTTTTTT
CDR3 protein: CASSQQRGAGELFF
D gene: -
CDR3 length: 14
V gene: TRBV4-3
J gene: TRBJ2-2
clone size: -

CDR3 DNA: TGTGCCAGCAGCCGAGACAGGCTTGGCACCGGGGAGCTGTTTTTT
CDR3 protein: CASSRDRLGTGELFF
D gene: -
CDR3 length: 15
V gene: TRBV14
J gene: TRBJ2-2
clone size: -

CDR3 DNA: TGTGCTAGCAGCTTAACAACCGGACTAGCGGGGAGTTCTAGCACAGAAACGCAGTATTTT
CDR3 protein: CASSLTTGLAGSSSTETQYF
D gene: TRBD2
CDR3 length: 20
V gene: TRBV7-7
J gene: TRBJ2-3
clone size: -

CDR3 DNA: TGTGCCAGCAGATCGGACAGGGCGGGGAATCAGCCCCAGCATTTT
CDR3 protein: CASRSDRAGNQPQHF
D gene: TRBD1
CDR3 length: 15
V gene: TRBV28
J gene: TRBJ1-5
clone size: -

CDR3 DNA: TGCAGTGCTAGAGATCCTCGGGACACTACCCGTGAGACCCAGTACTTC
CDR3 protein: CSARDPRDTTRETQYF
D gene: -
CDR3 length: 16
V gene: TRBV20-1
J gene: TRBJ2-5
clone size: -

CDR3 DNA: TGTGCCAGCAGCTTAGGGGGCCGAATCCAAGAGACCCAGTACTTC
CDR3 protein: CASSLGGRIQETQYF
D gene: -
CDR3 length: 15
V gene: TRBV7-2
J gene: TRBJ2-5
clone size: -